This entry is about one TCR beta chain. These data belong to a study of CD8 T cells in Susac syndrome. It was with random hexamers that roughly 0.45 to 1 ug RNA was reverse transcribed. Across 54 Vbeta and 13 Jbeta, immunoSEQ multiplex PCR amplified TCR beta CDR3. TCRdb processed the immunoSEQ multiplex PCR reads anew with MiXCR; each CDR3 protein has one entry. The sample contains 200,000 to 250,000 distinct CDR3 sequences, roughly 96% of which appear only once. Trimming cost V 8 bases and J 6 bases, with 17 bases left between them. The CDR3 sequence is 13 residues long. High-throughput TCR beta sequencing covered peripheral CD8+ and CD4+ T cells. Both CD4+ and CD8+ T cells were negatively isolated, and TEMRA cells underwent FACS enrichment.

The sequence derives from a human donor with multiple sclerosis. Sequencing was done on a sample of CD4+ T cells from PBMCs. The J gene is TRBJ2-7, the V gene TRBV12-3 or TRBV12-4; D unclear. CDR3 loop: CASVFVISAEQYF. Written as DNA, the CDR3 is TGTGCCAGCGTTTTCGTGATCTCCGCCGAGCAGTACTTC.